This TCR beta chain was identified in a study of beta chain features in type 1 diabetes. Study-wide results and limits: A moderate, significant TCRB CDR3 shortening appeared in type 1 diabetes across four CD4+ subsets.

This clone was found a few times. As yet, its antigen is unknown. As every portion of the isolated RNA was reverse transcribed, the sequencing read expressed TCRB transcripts. Here immunoSEQ multiplex PCR was the method, and the copy in TCRdb shows in-frame clones only, minus some. The repertoire holds around 650,000 clones, with 12% as singletons. This TCR derives from a man younger than 40 with type 1 diabetes. Sequencing was done on a sample of naive CD4+ T cells from blood.

The CDR3 sequence is CASSVTGRETQYF. The CDR3, as DNA: TGTGCCAGCAGCGTTACAGGTCGAGAGACCCAGTACTTC. This sequence joins TRBV9 and TRBJ2-5; D is perhaps TRBD1 (5 bases). This CDR3 has 13 residues. The V gene's germline CDR1 is SGDLS and CDR2 YYNGEE. V lost 2 bases to trimming and J lost 4 bases, with 9 bases between them.